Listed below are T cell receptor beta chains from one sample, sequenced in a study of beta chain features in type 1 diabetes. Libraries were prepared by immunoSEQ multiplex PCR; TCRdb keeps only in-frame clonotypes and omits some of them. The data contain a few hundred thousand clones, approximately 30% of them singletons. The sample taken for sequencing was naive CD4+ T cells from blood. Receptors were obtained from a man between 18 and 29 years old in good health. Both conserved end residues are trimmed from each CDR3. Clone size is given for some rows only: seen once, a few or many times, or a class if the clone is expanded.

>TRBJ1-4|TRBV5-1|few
ASSLEPGGNEKLF
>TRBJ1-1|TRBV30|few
ARDRLNTEAF
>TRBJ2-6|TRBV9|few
ASSDDGPSGANVLT
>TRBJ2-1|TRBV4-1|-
ASSQGLAGTNEQF
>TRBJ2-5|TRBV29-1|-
SVRDSRETQY
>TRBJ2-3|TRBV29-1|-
SVGETGSETDTQY
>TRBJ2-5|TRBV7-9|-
ASGETSGSWQETQY
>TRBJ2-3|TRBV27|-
ASSLWGTTSTDTQY
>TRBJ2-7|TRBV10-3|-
AISPANYEQY
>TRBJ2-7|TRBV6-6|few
ASKRDPKYEQY
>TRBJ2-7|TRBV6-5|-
ASSHPGRGTYEQY
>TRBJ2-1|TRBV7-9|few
ASSFPSERSYNEQF